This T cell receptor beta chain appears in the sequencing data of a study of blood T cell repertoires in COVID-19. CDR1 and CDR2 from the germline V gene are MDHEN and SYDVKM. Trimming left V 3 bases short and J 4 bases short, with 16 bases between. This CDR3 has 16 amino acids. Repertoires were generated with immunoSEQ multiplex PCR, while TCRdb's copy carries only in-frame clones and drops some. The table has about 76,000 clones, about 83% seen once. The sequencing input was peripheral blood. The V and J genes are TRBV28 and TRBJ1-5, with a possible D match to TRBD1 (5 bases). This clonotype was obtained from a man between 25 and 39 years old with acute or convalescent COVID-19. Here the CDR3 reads CASSFSSGTSNQPQHF. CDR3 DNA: TGTGCCAGCAGTTTTTCGTCGGGGACTTCGAATCAGCCCCAGCATTTT.